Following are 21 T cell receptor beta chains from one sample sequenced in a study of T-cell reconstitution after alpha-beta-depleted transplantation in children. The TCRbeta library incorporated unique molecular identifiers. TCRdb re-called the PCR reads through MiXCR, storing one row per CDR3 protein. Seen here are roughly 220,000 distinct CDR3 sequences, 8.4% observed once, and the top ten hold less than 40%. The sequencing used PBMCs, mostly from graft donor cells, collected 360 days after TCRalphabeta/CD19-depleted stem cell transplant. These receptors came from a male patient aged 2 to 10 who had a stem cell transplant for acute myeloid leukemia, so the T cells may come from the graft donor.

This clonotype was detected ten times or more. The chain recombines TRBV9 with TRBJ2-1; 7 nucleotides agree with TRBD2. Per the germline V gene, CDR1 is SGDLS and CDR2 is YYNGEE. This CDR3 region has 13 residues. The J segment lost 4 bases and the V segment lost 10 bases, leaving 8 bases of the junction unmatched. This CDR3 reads CASSSGAYNEQFF. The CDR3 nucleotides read TGTGCCTCATCCAGCGGGGCGTACAATGAGCAGTTCTTC.

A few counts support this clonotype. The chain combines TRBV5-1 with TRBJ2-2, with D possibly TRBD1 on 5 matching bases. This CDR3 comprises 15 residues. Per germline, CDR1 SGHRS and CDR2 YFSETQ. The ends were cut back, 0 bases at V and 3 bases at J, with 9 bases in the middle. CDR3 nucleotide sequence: TGCGCCAGCAGCTTGGGCAGGGCGCACACCGGGGAGCTGTTTTTT. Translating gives CASSLGRAHTGELFF.

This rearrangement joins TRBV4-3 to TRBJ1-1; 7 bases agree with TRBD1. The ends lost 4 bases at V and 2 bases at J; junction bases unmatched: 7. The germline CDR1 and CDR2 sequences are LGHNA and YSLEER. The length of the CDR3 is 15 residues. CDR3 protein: CASSLRAGGNTEAFF. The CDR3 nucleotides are TGCGCCAGCAGCCTCCGTGCAGGGGGAAACACTGAAGCTTTCTTT.

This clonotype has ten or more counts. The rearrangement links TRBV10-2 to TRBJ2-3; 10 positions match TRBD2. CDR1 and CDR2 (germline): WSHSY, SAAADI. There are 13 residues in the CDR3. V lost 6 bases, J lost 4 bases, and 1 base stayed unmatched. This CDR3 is CASRLAGSDTQYF. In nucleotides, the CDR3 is TGCGCCAGCAGACTAGCGGGGTCAGATACGCAGTATTTT.

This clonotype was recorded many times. The CDR3 DNA follows: TGCGCCAGCAGCCAAGAAGCGGGACTGTACAATGAGCAGTTCTTC. It is translated as CASSQEAGLYNEQFF. This rearrangement joins TRBV4-3 to TRBJ2-1; TRBD2 matches at 7 bases. After removal of 0 bases from V and 4 bases from J, the junction contained 3 bases not matched to a gene. This CDR3 spans 15 amino acids. Germline lookup yields CDR1 LGHNA and CDR2 YSLEER.

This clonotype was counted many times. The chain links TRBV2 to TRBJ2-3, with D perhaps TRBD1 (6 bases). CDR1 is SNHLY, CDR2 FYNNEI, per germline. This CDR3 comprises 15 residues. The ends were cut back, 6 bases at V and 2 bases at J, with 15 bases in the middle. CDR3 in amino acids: CASRSQWDITDTQYF. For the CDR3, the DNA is TGTGCCAGCAGGTCACAATGGGACATCACAGATACGCAGTATTTT.

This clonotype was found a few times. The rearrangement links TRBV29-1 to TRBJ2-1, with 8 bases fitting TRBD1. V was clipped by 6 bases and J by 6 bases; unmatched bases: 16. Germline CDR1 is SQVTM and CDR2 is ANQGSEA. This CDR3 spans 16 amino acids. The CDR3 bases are TGCAGCGTGGGACCAATCAGGGGGCGCTTTTCCAATGAGCAGTTCTTC. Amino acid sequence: CSVGPIRGRFSNEQFF.

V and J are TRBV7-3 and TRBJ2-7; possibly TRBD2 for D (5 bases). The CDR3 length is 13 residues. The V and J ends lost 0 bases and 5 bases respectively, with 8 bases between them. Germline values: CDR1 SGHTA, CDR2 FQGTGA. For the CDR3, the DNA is TGTGCCAGCAGCTTAACCCCCGGGGACGAGCAGTACGTC. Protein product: CASSLTPGDEQYV.

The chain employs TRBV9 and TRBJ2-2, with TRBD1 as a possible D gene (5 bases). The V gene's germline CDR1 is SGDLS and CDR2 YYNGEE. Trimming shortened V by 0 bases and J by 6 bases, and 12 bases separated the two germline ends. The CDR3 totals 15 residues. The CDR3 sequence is CASSVAGKVPGELFF. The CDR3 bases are TGTGCCAGCAGCGTAGCAGGGAAGGTGCCCGGGGAGCTGTTTTTT.

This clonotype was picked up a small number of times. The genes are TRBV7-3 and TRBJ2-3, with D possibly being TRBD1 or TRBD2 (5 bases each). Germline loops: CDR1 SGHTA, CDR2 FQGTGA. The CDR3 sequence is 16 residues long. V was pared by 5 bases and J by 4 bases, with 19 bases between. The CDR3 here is CASSPFRGVGADTQYF. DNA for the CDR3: TGTGCCAGCAGCCCTTTTAGGGGCGTGGGGGCAGATACGCAGTATTTT.

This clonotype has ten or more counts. CDR3 in amino acids: CASSLAGVQETQYF. CDR3 nucleotides: TGCGCCAGCAGCTTAGCGGGGGTCCAAGAGACCCAGTACTTC. The V call is TRBV5-1, the J call TRBJ2-5; 8 bases align to TRBD2. V trimming: 2 bases; J trimming: 1 base; junction bases outside the gene matches: 1. Germline assignment: CDR1 SGHRS and CDR2 YFSETQ. The CDR3 sequence is 14 residues long.

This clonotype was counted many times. The CDR3 loop is CAWRNRLSSYEQYF. CDR3 nucleotide sequence: TGTGCCTGGAGGAACAGACTTAGCTCCTACGAGCAGTACTTC. The chain combines TRBV30 with TRBJ2-7; D not certain. Trimming took 3 bases from V and 0 from J, leaving 12 bases between them. The CDR3 runs 14 residues. Germline CDR1 and CDR2: GTSNPN and SVGIG (reference sequence).

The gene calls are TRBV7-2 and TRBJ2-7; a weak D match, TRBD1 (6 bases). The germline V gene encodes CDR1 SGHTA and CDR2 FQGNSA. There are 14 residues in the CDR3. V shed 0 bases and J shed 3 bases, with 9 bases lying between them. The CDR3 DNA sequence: TGTGCCAGCAGCTTAGCCCAACAGGGCTACGAGCAGTACTTC. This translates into CASSLAQQGYEQYF. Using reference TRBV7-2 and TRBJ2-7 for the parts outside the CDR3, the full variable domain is GAGVSQSPSNKVTEKGKDVELRCDPISGHTALYWYRQSLGQGLEFLIYFQGNSAPDKSGLPSDRFSAERTGGSVSTLTIQRTQQEDSAVYLCASSLAQQGYEQYFGPGTRLTVT.

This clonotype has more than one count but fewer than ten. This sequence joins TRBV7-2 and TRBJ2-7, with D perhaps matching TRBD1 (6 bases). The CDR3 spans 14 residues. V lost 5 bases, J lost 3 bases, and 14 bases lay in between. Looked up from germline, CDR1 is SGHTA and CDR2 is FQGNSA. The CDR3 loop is CASSIQGSFYEQYF. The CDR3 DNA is TGTGCCAGCAGCATACAGGGCTCCTTCTACGAGCAGTACTTC.

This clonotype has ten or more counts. CDR3 residues: CASSLSAGNTGELFF. The CDR3 DNA reads as TGTGCCAGCAGCTTAAGTGCAGGGAACACCGGGGAGCTGTTTTTT. V usage is TRBV7-3 and J usage is TRBJ2-2; D remains unclear. The CDR3 sequence is 15 residues long. The ends were cut back, 1 base at V and 1 base at J, with 7 bases in the middle. The germline V gene has CDR1 SGHTA and CDR2 FQGTGA.

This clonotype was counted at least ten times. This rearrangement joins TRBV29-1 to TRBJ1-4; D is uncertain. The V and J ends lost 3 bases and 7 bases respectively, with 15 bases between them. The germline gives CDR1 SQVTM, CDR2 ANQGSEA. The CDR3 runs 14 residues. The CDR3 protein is CSVDKQIGGEKLFF. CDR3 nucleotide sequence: TGCAGCGTTGATAAACAGATTGGAGGTGAAAAACTGTTTTTT.

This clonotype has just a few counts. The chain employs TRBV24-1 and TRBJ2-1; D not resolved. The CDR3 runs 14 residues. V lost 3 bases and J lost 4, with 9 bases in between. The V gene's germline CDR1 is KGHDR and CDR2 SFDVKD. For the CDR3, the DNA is TGTGCCACCAGTGATCCGCTTAGGTACAATGAGCAGTTCTTC. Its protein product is CATSDPLRYNEQFF.

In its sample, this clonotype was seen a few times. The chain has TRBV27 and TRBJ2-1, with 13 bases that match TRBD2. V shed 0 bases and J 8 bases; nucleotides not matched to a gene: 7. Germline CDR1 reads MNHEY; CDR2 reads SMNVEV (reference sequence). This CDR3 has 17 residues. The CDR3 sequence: CASSLSWGLAGLDEQFF. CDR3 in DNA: TGTGCCAGCAGTTTATCGTGGGGACTAGCGGGGCTGGATGAGCAGTTCTTC.

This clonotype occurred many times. The CDR3 nucleotides read TGCAGTGCTGGGCTGACTAGTACCAATGAGCAGTTCTTC. It specifies CSAGLTSTNEQFF. The chain has TRBV20-1 and TRBJ2-1; D is possibly TRBD2 (6 bases). CDR3 length: 13 amino acids. CDR1 and CDR2 (germline): DFQATT, SNEGSKA (reference sequence). Trimming removed 5 bases from V and 6 bases from J, with 14 bases in between.

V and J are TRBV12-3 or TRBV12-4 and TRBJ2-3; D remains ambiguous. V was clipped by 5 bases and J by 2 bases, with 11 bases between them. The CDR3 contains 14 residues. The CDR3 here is CASSTGPLTDTQYF. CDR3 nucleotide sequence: TGTGCCAGCAGTACCGGGCCTCTCACAGATACGCAGTATTTT.

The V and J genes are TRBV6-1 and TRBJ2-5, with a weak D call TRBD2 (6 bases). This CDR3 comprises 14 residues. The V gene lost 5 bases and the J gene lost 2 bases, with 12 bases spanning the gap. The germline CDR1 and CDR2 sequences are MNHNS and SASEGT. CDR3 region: CASSRDWKQETQYF. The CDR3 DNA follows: TGTGCCAGCAGTCGGGACTGGAAACAAGAGACCCAGTACTTC.